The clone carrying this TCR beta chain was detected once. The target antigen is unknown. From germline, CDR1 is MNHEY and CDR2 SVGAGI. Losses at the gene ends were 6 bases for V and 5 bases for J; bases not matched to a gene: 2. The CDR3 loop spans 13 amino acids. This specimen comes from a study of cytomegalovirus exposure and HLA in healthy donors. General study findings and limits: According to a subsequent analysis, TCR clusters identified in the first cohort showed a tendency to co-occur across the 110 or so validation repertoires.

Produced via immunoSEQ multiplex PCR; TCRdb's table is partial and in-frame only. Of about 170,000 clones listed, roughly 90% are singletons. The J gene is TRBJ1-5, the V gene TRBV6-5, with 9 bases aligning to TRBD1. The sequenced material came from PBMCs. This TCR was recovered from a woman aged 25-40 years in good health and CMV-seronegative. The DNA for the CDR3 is TGTGCCAGCAGAAGGGACAGGGATCAGCCCCAGCATTTT. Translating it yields CASRRDRDQPQHF.